The count of the clone carrying this TCR beta chain is one. The sample is drawn from a study of blood T cell repertoires in COVID-19. Overall study: COVID-19 samples, acute and convalescent, were from the United States, Italy and Spain.

Clones were sequenced by immunoSEQ multiplex PCR, and TCRdb holds only the in-frame ones, with some missing. This sample yields under 150,000 clones, of which over 60% are seen a single time; 10% to 15% belongs to the top ten. In germline, CDR1 is MNHEY, CDR2 SVGAGI. V dropped 7 bases and J dropped 10; count of bases not matched to a gene: 6. CDR3 length equals 13 residues. The sample comprised peripheral blood. The receptor comes from an elderly man with acute or convalescent COVID-19. V and J are TRBV6-5 and TRBJ1-6; TRBD1 agrees at 8 bases. In DNA, the CDR3 is TGTGCCAGCAAAAGGACAGGGATCTCACCCCTCCACTTT. The encoded protein is CASKRTGISPLHF.